Below are 6 T cell receptor beta chains sequenced from a single sample in a study of blood T cells in healthy people across ages (dated by TCRdb to between 2014 and 2016). Libraries were built with 5' RACE. TCRdb records Illumina HiSeq 2500 as the sequencer. A second PCR of roughly 7 to 12 cycles was run with a J-beta primer mix and a sample-barcoded 5' primer. The public reads were quality trimmed at Q25 with fastp and then assembled into clones with MiXCR by TCRdb, keeping productive beta chains. Duplicate CDR3 protein sequences are folded into a single record with the most common DNA and genes. Present in this sample are some 790,000 distinct CDR3 sequences, under 35% of which were seen just once. Clones ranked in the top ten supply 17% of the sample. Sequencing input: blood. The receptors derive from a woman at least 80 years old in good health.

The chain links TRBV7-2 to TRBJ2-5; D is unresolved. Germline V CDR1 and CDR2: SGHTA, FQGNSA. The CDR3 contains 14 residues. V lost 5 bases to trimming and J lost 11 bases, with 21 bases between them. CDR3 sequence reads: CASSLDVGISEQYF. The CDR3 DNA reads as TGTGCCAGCAGCCTCGACGTGGGCATTAGTGAGCAGTACTTC.

This clonotype occurred a few times. The V and J genes are TRBV5-6 and TRBJ2-1; 7 nucleotides line up with TRBD1. This CDR3 is built from 17 residues. Trimming removed 0 bases from V and 4 bases from J; junction bases left unmatched: 10. Germline loops: CDR1 SGHDT, CDR2 YYEEEE. In DNA, the CDR3 is TGTGCCAGCAGCTTGGCGGTTGGCAGGGGGTCTTACAATGAGCAGTTCTTC. Encoded protein: CASSLAVGRGSYNEQFF.

The rearrangement links TRBV12-3 or TRBV12-4 to TRBJ1-2; no firm D call. The V and J ends lost 7 bases and 8 bases respectively, with 14 bases between them. The length of the CDR3 is 12 residues. The CDR3 loop reads CASISPGGGYTF. CDR3 coding DNA: TGTGCCAGCATTTCTCCTGGAGGGGGCTACACCTTC.

V usage is TRBV27 and J usage is TRBJ1-2; D may be TRBD1 (5 bases). This CDR3 is built from 16 residues. Germline CDR1 MNHEY, CDR2 SMNVEV (reference sequence). The germline V and J ends were trimmed by 1 base and 2 bases, with 14 bases remaining between them. As DNA, the CDR3 is TGTGCCAGCAGTTTATTGCCTCCGGGGCCAAACTATGGCTACACCTTC. It is translated as CASSLLPPGPNYGYTF.

V and J are TRBV6-6 and TRBJ2-7; D is ambiguous. Germline CDR1 and CDR2: MNHNY and SVGAGI (reference sequence). This CDR3 has 14 residues. Deletions cut 7 bases from V and 0 bases from J, with 13 bases between. The CDR3 reads CASTFDRSSYEQYF. The CDR3 nucleotides read TGTGCCAGCACGTTCGACCGGAGCTCCTACGAGCAGTACTTC.

The chain links TRBV7-2 to TRBJ1-5; a weak D match, TRBD1 (6 bases). CDR1 SGHTA and CDR2 FQGNSA come from the germline V gene. Trimming left V 3 bases short and J 6 bases short, with 15 bases between. This CDR3 contains 15 residues. The CDR3 loop reads CASSFYSRGTQPQHF. DNA for the CDR3: TGTGCCAGCAGCTTCTATAGCAGGGGAACTCAGCCCCAGCATTTT.